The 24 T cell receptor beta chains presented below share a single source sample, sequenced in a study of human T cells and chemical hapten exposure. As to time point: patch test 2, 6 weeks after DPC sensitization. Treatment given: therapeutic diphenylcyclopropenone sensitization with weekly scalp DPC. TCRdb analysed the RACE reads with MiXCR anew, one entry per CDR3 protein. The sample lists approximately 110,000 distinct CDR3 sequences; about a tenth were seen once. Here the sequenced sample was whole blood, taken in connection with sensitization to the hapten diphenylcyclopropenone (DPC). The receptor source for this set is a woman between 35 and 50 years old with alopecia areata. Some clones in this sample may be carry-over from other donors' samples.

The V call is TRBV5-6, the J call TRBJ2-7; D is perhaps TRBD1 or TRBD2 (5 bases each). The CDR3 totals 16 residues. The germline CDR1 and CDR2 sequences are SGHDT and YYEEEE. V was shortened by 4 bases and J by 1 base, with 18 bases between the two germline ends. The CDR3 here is CASSPKRDAYSYEQYF. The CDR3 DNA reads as TGTGCCAGCAGCCCCAAAAGGGACGCCTATTCCTACGAGCAGTACTTC.

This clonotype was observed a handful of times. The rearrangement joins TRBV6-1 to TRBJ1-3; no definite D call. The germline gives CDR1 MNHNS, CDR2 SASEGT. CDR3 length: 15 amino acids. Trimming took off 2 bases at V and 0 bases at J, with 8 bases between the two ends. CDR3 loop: CASSEWVLSGNTIYF. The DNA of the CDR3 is TGTGCCAGCAGTGAATGGGTCCTCTCTGGAAACACCATATATTTT.

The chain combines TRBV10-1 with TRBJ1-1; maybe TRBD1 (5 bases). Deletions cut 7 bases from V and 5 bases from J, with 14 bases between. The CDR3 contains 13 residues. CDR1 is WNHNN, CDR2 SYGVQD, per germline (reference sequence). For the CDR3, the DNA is TGCGCCAGCAAGGGGCCGAACGGGACTGAAGCTTTCTTT. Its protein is CASKGPNGTEAFF.

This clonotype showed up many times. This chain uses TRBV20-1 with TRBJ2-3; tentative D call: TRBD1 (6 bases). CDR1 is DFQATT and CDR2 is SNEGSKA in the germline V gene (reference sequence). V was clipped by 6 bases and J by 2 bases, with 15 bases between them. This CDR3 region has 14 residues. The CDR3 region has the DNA TGCAGTGCCCCCTTTCAGGGGTACACAGATACGCAGTATTTT. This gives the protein CSAPFQGYTDTQYF.

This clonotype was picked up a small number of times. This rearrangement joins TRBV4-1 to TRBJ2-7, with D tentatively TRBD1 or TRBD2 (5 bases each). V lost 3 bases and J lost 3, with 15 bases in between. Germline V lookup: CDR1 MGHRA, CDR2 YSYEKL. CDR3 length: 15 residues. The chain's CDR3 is CASSQVFGGFYEQYF. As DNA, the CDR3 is TGCGCCAGCAGCCAGGTGTTTGGGGGATTCTACGAGCAGTACTTC.

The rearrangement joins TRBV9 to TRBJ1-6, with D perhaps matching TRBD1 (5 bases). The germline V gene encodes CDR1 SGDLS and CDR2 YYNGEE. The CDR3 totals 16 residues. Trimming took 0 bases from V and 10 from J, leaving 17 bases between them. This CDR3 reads CASSVGQPGVQSPLHF. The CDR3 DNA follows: TGTGCCAGCAGCGTAGGACAGCCCGGCGTCCAATCACCCCTCCACTTT.

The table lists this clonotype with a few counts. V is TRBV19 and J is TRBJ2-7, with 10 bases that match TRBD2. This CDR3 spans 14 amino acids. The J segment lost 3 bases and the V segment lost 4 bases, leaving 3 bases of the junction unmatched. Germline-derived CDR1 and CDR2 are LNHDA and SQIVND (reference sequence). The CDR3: CASSRTSGNYEQYF. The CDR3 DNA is TGTGCCAGTAGTAGGACTAGCGGCAACTACGAGCAGTACTTC.

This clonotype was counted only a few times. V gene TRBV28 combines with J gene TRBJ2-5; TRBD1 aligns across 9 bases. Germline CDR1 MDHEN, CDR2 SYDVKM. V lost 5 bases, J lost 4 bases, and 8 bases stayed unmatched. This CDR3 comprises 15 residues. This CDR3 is CASSLDRTGAETQYF. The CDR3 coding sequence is TGTGCCAGCAGTCTGGATCGGACAGGGGCAGAGACCCAGTACTTC.

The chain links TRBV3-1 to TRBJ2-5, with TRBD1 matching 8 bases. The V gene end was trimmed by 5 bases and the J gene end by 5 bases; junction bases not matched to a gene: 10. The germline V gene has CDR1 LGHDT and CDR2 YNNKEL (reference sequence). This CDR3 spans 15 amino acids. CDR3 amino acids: CASSIRQGLGETQYF. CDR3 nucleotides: TGTGCCAGCAGCATACGACAGGGGCTGGGGGAGACCCAGTACTTC.

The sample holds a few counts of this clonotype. The CDR3 loop is CASSFYRVPNIEQFF. The CDR3 bases are TGTGCCAGCAGCTTCTATCGGGTTCCAAACATTGAGCAGTTCTTC. The V gene is TRBV7-2, the J gene TRBJ2-1; D is unresolved. CDR1 and CDR2 from the germline V gene are SGHTA and FQGNSA. Trimming removed 3 bases at V and 9 bases at J, with 18 bases between. This CDR3 region has 15 residues.

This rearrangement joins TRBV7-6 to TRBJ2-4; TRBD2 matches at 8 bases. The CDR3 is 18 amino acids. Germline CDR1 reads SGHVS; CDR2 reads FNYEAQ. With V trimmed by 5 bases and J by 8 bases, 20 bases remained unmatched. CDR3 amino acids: CASSPSAGRDPEGDIQYF. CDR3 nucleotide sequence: TGTGCCAGCAGCCCTAGCGCCGGGAGGGACCCGGAGGGGGACATTCAGTACTTC. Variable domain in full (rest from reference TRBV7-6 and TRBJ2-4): GAGVSQSPRYKVTKRGQDVALRCDPISGHVSLYWYRQALGQGPEFLTYFNYEAQQDKSGLPNDRFSAERPEGSISTLTIQRTEQRDSAMYRCASSPSAGRDPEGDIQYFGAGTRLSVL.

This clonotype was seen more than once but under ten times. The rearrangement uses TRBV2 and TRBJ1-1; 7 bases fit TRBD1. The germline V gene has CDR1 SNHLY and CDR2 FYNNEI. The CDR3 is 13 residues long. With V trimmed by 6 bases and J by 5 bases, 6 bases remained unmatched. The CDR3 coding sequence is TGTGCCAGCAGCGACAGGGCGGGTACTGAAGCTTTCTTT. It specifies CASSDRAGTEAFF.

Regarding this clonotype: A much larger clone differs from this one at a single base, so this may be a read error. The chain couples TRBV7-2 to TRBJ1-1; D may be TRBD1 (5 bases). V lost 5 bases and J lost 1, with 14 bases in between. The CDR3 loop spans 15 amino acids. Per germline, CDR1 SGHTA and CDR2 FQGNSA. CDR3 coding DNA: TGTGCCAGCAGCCCAATCTTGGGACCGAACACTGAAGCTTTCTTT. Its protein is CASSPILGPNTEAFF.

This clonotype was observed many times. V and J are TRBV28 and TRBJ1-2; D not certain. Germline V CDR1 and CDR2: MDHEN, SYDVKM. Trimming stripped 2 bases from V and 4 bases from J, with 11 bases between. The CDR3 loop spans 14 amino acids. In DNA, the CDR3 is TGTGCCAGCAGTTTAGGGTCGGGTCTCTATGGCTACACCTTC. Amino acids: CASSLGSGLYGYTF.

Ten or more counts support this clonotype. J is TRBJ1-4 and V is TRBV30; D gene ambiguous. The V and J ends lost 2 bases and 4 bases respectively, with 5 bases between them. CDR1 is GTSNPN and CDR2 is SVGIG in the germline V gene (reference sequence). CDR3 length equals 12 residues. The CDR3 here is CAWSFGNEKLFF. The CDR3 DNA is TGTGCCTGGAGTTTCGGTAATGAAAAACTGTTTTTT.

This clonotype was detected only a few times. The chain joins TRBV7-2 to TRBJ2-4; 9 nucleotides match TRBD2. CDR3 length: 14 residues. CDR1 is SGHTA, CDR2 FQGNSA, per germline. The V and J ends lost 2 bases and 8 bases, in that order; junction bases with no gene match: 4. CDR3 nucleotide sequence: TGTGCCAGCAGCTTACAGGGCGGGAGGGACATTCAGTACTTC. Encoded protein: CASSLQGGRDIQYF.

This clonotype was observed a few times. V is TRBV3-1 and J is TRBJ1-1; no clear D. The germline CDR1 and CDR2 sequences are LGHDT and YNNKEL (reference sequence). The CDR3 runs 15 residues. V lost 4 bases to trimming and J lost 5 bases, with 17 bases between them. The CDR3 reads CASSRPSSGETEAFF. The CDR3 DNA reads TGTGCCAGCAGCCGTCCCTCTTCCGGGGAAACTGAAGCTTTCTTT.

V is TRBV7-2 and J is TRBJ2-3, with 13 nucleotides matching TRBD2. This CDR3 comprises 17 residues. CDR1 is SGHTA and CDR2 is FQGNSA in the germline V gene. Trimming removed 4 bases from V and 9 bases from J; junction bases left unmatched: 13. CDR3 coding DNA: TGTGCCAGCAGCTCCACGGGGACTAGCGGGGCCCGCACAACGCAGTATTTT. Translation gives CASSSTGTSGARTTQYF.

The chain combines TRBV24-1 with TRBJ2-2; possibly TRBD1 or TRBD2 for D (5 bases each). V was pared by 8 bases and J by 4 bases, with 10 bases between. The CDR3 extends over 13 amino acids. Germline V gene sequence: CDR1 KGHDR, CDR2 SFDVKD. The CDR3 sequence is CATKGAGTGELFF. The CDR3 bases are TGTGCCACCAAAGGGGCGGGCACCGGGGAGCTGTTTTTT.

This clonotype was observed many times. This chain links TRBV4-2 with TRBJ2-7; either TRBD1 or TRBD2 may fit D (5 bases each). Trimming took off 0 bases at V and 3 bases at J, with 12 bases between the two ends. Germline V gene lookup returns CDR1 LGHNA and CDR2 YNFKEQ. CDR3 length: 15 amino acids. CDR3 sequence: CASSQDSRGLYEQYF. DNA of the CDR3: TGTGCCAGCAGCCAAGACTCGAGGGGCCTCTACGAGCAGTACTTC.

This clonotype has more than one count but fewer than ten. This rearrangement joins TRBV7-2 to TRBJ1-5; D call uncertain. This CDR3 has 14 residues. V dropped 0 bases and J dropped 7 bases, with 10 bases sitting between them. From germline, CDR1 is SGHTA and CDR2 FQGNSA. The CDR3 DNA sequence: TGTGCCAGCAGCTTAGCTAGGCAGGCCCAGCCCCAGCATTTT. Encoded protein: CASSLARQAQPQHF.

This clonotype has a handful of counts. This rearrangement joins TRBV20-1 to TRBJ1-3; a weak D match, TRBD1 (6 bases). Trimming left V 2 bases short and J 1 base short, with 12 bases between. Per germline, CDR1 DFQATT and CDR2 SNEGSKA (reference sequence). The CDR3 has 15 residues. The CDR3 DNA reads TGCAGTGCTAGACGACCCACAGGGTCTGGAAACACCATATATTTT. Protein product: CSARRPTGSGNTIYF.

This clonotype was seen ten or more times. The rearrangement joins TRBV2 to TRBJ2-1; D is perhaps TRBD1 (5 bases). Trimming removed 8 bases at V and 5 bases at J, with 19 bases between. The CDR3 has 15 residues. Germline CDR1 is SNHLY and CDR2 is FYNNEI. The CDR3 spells CASLRHPQGDNEQFF. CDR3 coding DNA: TGTGCCAGCTTAAGACACCCCCAAGGGGACAATGAGCAGTTCTTC.

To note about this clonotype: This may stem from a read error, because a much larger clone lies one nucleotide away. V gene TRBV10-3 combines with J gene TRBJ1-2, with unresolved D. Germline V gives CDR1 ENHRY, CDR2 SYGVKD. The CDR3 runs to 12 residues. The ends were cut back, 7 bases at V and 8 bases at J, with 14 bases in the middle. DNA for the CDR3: TGTGCCATCACCGGACCTTCTAGGGGCTACACCTTC. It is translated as CAITGPSRGYTF.